This T cell receptor beta chain was obtained from a study of identical twins. Using its own MiXCR run on the 5' RACE reads, TCRdb lists one record per CDR3 protein. The sample lists 420,000 or so distinct CDR3 sequences, approximately 18% occurring once. The TCR comes from a middle-aged man in good health. The sequencing input was naive T cells sorted from blood.

CDR3 loop: CASSLSRNGNTIYF. The CDR3 DNA reads as TGTGCCAGCAGTCTGTCAAGGAATGGAAACACCATATATTTT. The chain has TRBV2 and TRBJ1-3; no clear D gene. V lost 5 bases to trimming and J lost 3 bases, with 11 bases between them. This CDR3 region has 14 residues. Per germline, CDR1 SNHLY and CDR2 FYNNEI.